The 27 T cell receptor beta chains reported below all come from one sample, sequenced in a study of regulatory T cells in long-lasting Graves disease. Through Arm-PCR of CDR3 regions and iRepertoire HTBI primers, TCR beta libraries were built. Via MiXCR, TCRdb re-called the multiplex PCR reads, giving one row per CDR3 protein. The data show more than 450,000 distinct CDR3 sequences, roughly 15% seen once. Documented time point: newly diagnosed GD, antithyroid drugs for less than 3 months. PBMC-extracted RNA yielded the TCR library. The same data also went into a second study, on T cells in Graves' hyperthyroidism and ophthalmopathy.

The sample was peripheral blood mononuclear cells (PBMCs), taken at new diagnosis, from a patient treated with antithyroid drugs. These receptors originate from a man aged 40-55 years with Graves disease.

This clonotype was found many times. V usage is TRBV3-1 and J usage is TRBJ2-7; D gene unclear. V lost 4 bases, J lost 3 bases, and 19 bases lay in between. Germline V gene sequence: CDR1 LGHDT, CDR2 YNNKEL (reference sequence). The CDR3 has 16 residues. In DNA, the CDR3 is TGTGCCAGCAGCCGTGACCGGCCTATCTTTGGCTACGAGCAGTACTTC. Translation: CASSRDRPIFGYEQYF.

V is TRBV3-1 and J is TRBJ2-2; D call uncertain. V was clipped by 4 bases and J by 9 bases, with 12 bases between them. Germline CDR1 LGHDT, CDR2 YNNKEL (reference sequence). This CDR3 is 13 amino acids long. Written as DNA, the CDR3 is TGTGCCAGCAGCCTGCCAAGTACCAGGGAGCTGTTTTTT. Residues: CASSLPSTRELFF.

Many counts were recorded for this clonotype. The genes are TRBV20-1 and TRBJ2-3; D is unclear. The CDR3 spans 8 residues. V was pared by 4 bases and J by 10 bases, with 3 bases between. The V gene's germline CDR1 is DFQATT and CDR2 SNEGSKA (reference sequence). CDR3 sequence reads: CSAMAQYF. The CDR3 region has the DNA TGCAGTGCTATGGCGCAGTATTTT.

This clonotype was seen many times. The chain links TRBV28 to TRBJ2-7, with D perhaps being TRBD1 or TRBD2 (5 bases each). V lost 5 bases and J 1 base, leaving 18 bases between the germline ends. CDR1 MDHEN and CDR2 SYDVKM come from the germline V gene. CDR3 length equals 16 residues. CDR3 nucleotide sequence: TGTGCCAGCAGTCACGCCCCCGGGACGTTGTCCTACGAGCAGTACTTC. It translates to CASSHAPGTLSYEQYF.

The chain carries TRBV19 and TRBJ1-2, with TRBD1 identical over 8 bases. The V segment lost 5 bases and the J segment 0 bases; nucleotides outside the gene matches: 2. Germline CDR1 is LNHDA and CDR2 is SQIVND (reference sequence). The CDR3 runs 14 residues. The CDR3 coding sequence is TGTGCCAGTAGTGAGGGACAGGCTAACTATGGCTACACCTTC. Residues: CASSEGQANYGYTF.

This chain uses TRBV5-1 with TRBJ2-7; D gene ambiguous. The germline CDR1 and CDR2 sequences are SGHRS and YFSETQ. Between the trimmed V and J ends, which lost 4 bases and 6 bases, there was a span of 20 bases. CDR3 length equals 15 residues. CDR3 residues: CASSARLGVTGEQYF. CDR3 nucleotide sequence: TGCGCCAGCAGCGCACGACTGGGTGTAACGGGCGAGCAGTACTTC.

The table lists this clonotype with many counts. V is TRBV20-1 and J is TRBJ2-3; weak D call: TRBD2 (5 bases). V was shortened by 2 bases and J by 4 bases, with 10 bases between the two germline ends. Germline loops: CDR1 DFQATT, CDR2 SNEGSKA (reference sequence). The CDR3 contains 13 residues. The CDR3 DNA reads as TGCAGTGCTAGACTACGGGGAGCAGATACGCAGTATTTT. Amino acids: CSARLRGADTQYF.

At least ten counts were recorded for this clonotype. The V and J genes are TRBV29-1 and TRBJ2-1; TRBD1 is a possible D gene (6 bases). V was pared by 4 bases and J by 0 bases, with 10 bases between. Per the germline V gene, CDR1 is SQVTM and CDR2 is ANQGSEA. The CDR3 spans 14 residues. The CDR3 DNA reads TGCAGCGTTGGGGGACACAGCTCCTACAATGAGCAGTTCTTC. It yields the protein CSVGGHSSYNEQFF.

This clonotype was counted many times. The V gene is TRBV20-1, the J gene TRBJ2-1; 7 bases map to TRBD2. There are 16 residues in the CDR3. Trimming took 3 bases from V and 3 from J; bases not matched to a gene: 11. The germline V gene has CDR1 DFQATT and CDR2 SNEGSKA (reference sequence). CDR3 in amino acids: CSASSTLAALYNEQFF. The DNA of the CDR3 is TGCAGTGCTAGTAGCACCCTAGCGGCCCTCTACAATGAGCAGTTCTTC.

This rearrangement joins TRBV7-3 to TRBJ2-5, with a weak D call TRBD1 (6 bases). This CDR3 spans 15 amino acids. V was clipped by 5 bases and J by 5 bases, with 18 bases between them. Germline V lookup: CDR1 SGHTA, CDR2 FQGTGA. DNA of the CDR3: TGTGCCAGCAGCGCAAGTGGGGGCTCTAGGGAGACCCAGTACTTC. It translates to CASSASGGSRETQYF.

There are a few counts of this clonotype. The V and J genes are TRBV20-1 and TRBJ1-6, with no clear D. CDR3 length: 15 residues. The V gene's germline CDR1 is DFQATT and CDR2 SNEGSKA (reference sequence). V gave up 6 bases and J gave up 5 bases, with 17 bases separating them. The DNA of the CDR3 is TGCAGTGCCTCCTTGGTCCGTTCAAATAATTCACCCCTCCACTTT. Translation gives CSASLVRSNNSPLHF.

This chain links TRBV5-5 with TRBJ2-7; D may match TRBD1 or TRBD2 (7 bases each). The V gene lost 6 bases and the J gene lost 2 bases, with 18 bases spanning the gap. The CDR3 runs to 15 residues. Germline values: CDR1 SGHKS, CDR2 YYEKEE (reference sequence). Here the CDR3 reads CASTQGGQGAYEQYF. CDR3 bases: TGTGCCAGCACCCAGGGAGGGCAGGGGGCCTACGAGCAGTACTTC. The complete variable domain, with remaining parts taken from reference TRBV5-5 and TRBJ2-7, reads DAGVTQSPTHLIKTRGQQVTLRCSPISGHKSVSWYQQVLGQGPQFIFQYYEKEERGRGNFPDRFSARQFPNYSSELNVNALLLGDSALYLCASTQGGQGAYEQYFGPGTRLTVT.

The V call is TRBV30, the J call TRBJ2-5; possibly TRBD1 for D (5 bases). The CDR3 has 13 amino acids. The V and J ends lost 0 bases and 7 bases respectively, with 12 bases between them. Germline V CDR1 and CDR2: GTSNPN, SVGIG (reference sequence). The CDR3 DNA reads as TGTGCCTGGAGTGTGGGGCAGGGCGGGACCCAGTACTTC. Translated: CAWSVGQGGTQYF.

This clonotype was seen many times. J is TRBJ1-2 and V is TRBV29-1; 10 nucleotides match TRBD1. CDR3 size: 13 residues. Germline loops: CDR1 SQVTM, CDR2 ANQGSEA. With 7 bases clipped from V and 7 bases from J, the junction kept 9 bases outside the gene matches. CDR3 sequence (DNA): TGCAGCGGGGGTCCGACAGGGGGCTCTGGCTACACCTTC. Encoded protein: CSGGPTGGSGYTF.

The CDR3 nucleotides read TGTGCCAGCGTTTGGTTCCAGGGTTCTGAGCAGTTCTTC. It translates to CASVWFQGSEQFF. The V gene is TRBV7-9, the J gene TRBJ2-1, with D possibly TRBD1 on 5 matching bases. Germline CDR1 SEHNR, CDR2 FQNEAQ (reference sequence). The CDR3 has 13 amino acids. The V end was cut by 8 bases, the J end by 9 bases, with 17 bases between.

This clonotype was observed many times. V usage is TRBV2 and J usage is TRBJ2-2; no reliable D call. The length of the CDR3 is 15 residues. V lost 6 bases to trimming and J lost 1 base, with 12 bases between them. Germline values: CDR1 SNHLY, CDR2 FYNNEI. CDR3 nucleotides: TGTGCCAGCAGGTCCGAGGTGGTGAACACCGGGGAGCTGTTTTTT. It yields the protein CASRSEVVNTGELFF.

The sample holds many counts of this clonotype. The chain has TRBV6-1 and TRBJ2-7, with TRBD2 matching over 13 bases. This CDR3 spans 15 amino acids. The V gene end was trimmed by 6 bases and the J gene end by 4 bases; junction bases not matched to a gene: 6. The germline gives CDR1 MNHNS, CDR2 SASEGT. The CDR3 DNA reads TGTGCCAGCAGAACTAGCGGGAGGGCGTCTTACGAGCAGTACTTC. Its protein product is CASRTSGRASYEQYF.

This clonotype appeared many times. The chain carries TRBV24-1 and TRBJ2-1, with D possibly matching TRBD1 (5 bases). Trimming left V 4 bases short and J 0 bases short, with 12 bases between. Germline CDR1 KGHDR, CDR2 SFDVKD. The CDR3 length is 16 residues. CDR3 DNA sequence: TGTGCCACCAGTGAGACGGACACGAGCTCCTACAATGAGCAGTTCTTC. The encoded protein is CATSETDTSSYNEQFF.

This chain links TRBV9 with TRBJ2-7; possible D gene TRBD1, 6 bases. The CDR3 runs to 15 residues. V lost 3 bases to trimming and J lost 3 bases, with 16 bases between them. Germline-derived CDR1 and CDR2 are SGDLS and YYNGEE. CDR3: CASSARGDTNYEQYF. The CDR3 coding sequence is TGTGCCAGCAGCGCCAGAGGGGACACAAACTACGAGCAGTACTTC.

This clonotype was recorded at least ten times. This chain connects TRBV12-3 or TRBV12-4 to TRBJ2-1; 15 positions agree with TRBD2. The trim removed 7 bases at V and 2 bases at J, leaving 12 bases unmatched. The CDR3 spans 19 residues. DNA for the CDR3: TGTGCCAGCACCATAGGATGGACTAGCGGGAGGGAGGCCTACAATGAGCAGTTCTTC. Its translation: CASTIGWTSGREAYNEQFF.

V usage is TRBV29-1 and J usage is TRBJ2-3, with 7 nucleotides matching TRBD2. CDR1 and CDR2 from the germline V gene are SQVTM and ANQGSEA. The CDR3 is 14 amino acids. The V and J ends lost 4 bases and 2 bases, in that order; junction bases with no gene match: 6. Here the CDR3 DNA reads TGCAGCGTTGTCACGAGCGGGAACACAGATACGCAGTATTTT. Its translation is CSVVTSGNTDTQYF.

With respect to this clonotype: This may be a read error: a much more frequent sequence differs by one nucleotide. The chain carries TRBV27 and TRBJ1-2, with 9 bases fitting TRBD1. CDR1 and CDR2 (germline): MNHEY, SMNVEV (reference sequence). V trimming: 1 base; J trimming: 3 bases; junction bases outside the gene matches: 3. The CDR3 has 15 residues. CDR3 loop: CASSLFGTGHYGYTF. The CDR3 DNA reads as TGTGCCAGCAGTTTATTCGGGACAGGGCACTATGGCTACACCTTC.

This clonotype came up a few times. This chain joins TRBV7-9 and TRBJ1-4, with TRBD1 as a possible D gene (5 bases). V was trimmed by 4 bases and J by 0 bases, leaving 9 bases between them. CDR1 is SEHNR and CDR2 is FQNEAQ in the germline V gene (reference sequence). The CDR3 is 15 amino acids. In DNA, the CDR3 is TGTGCCAGCAGCTCAAGACAGACAACTAATGAAAAACTGTTTTTT. Its translation is CASSSRQTTNEKLFF.

This clonotype showed up many times. J is TRBJ1-1 and V is TRBV12-3 or TRBV12-4, with a possible D match to TRBD1 (6 bases). The CDR3 sequence is 15 residues long. The ends were cut back, 3 bases at V and 0 bases at J, with 11 bases in the middle. This CDR3 reads CASSFEQGMNTEAFF. CDR3 DNA: TGTGCCAGCAGTTTCGAACAGGGCATGAACACTGAAGCTTTCTTT.

About this clonotype itself: This could be a read error, since a much larger clone is one nucleotide away. The chain has TRBV19 and TRBJ2-7; 10 positions agree with TRBD2. Per germline, CDR1 LNHDA and CDR2 SQIVND (reference sequence). With 2 bases clipped from V and 5 bases from J, the junction kept 0 bases outside the gene matches. This CDR3 spans 13 amino acids. This CDR3 is CASSILAGDEQYF. The CDR3 coding sequence is TGTGCCAGTAGTATACTAGCGGGAGACGAGCAGTACTTC.

This clonotype was counted ten times or more. The chain has TRBV12-3 or TRBV12-4 and TRBJ2-5; D is unresolved. With 6 bases removed from V and 4 bases from J, the gap between germline ends came to 12 bases. This CDR3 has 13 residues. The CDR3 DNA sequence: TGTGCCAGCAGCTCTCTACATTCAGAGACCCAGTACTTC. This gives the protein CASSSLHSETQYF.

This clonotype was picked up many times. The chain employs TRBV7-9 and TRBJ2-7, with TRBD1 identical over 10 bases. This CDR3 spans 14 amino acids. With 0 bases clipped from V and 6 bases from J, the junction kept 2 bases outside the gene matches. From germline, CDR1 is SEHNR and CDR2 FQNEAQ (reference sequence). CDR3 region: CASSLAGTGVEQYF. The CDR3 DNA reads as TGTGCCAGCAGCTTAGCCGGGACAGGGGTCGAGCAGTACTTC.